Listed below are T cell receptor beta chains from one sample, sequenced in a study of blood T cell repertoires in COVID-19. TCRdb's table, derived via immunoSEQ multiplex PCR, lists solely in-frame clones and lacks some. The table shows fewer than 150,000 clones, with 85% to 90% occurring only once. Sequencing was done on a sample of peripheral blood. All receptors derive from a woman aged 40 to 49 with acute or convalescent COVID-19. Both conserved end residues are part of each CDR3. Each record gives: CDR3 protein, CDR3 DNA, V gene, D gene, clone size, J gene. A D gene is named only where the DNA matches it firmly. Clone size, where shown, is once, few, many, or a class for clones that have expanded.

CASSWAWGPGELFF TGTGCCAGCAGCTGGGCCTGGGGGCCCGGGGAGCTGTTTTTT TRBV5-4 - - TRBJ2-2
CASSPTDRVVGYTF TGTGCCAGCAGTCCTACGGACAGGGTAGTTGGCTACACCTTC TRBV27 TRBD1 - TRBJ1-2
CASGLAGTYNEQFF TGTGCCAGCGGGCTAGCGGGAACCTACAATGAGCAGTTCTTC TRBV7-2 TRBD2 - TRBJ2-1
CAISEQGGSQETQYF TGTGCCATCAGTGAGCAGGGGGGTTCCCAAGAGACCCAGTACTTC TRBV10-3 - - TRBJ2-5
CASKWTSGGSTDTQYF TGTGCCAGCAAATGGACTAGCGGGGGGTCCACAGATACGCAGTATTTT TRBV5-5 TRBD2 - TRBJ2-3
CASRPPGQGSNYGYTF TGTGCCAGCAGACCACCGGGACAGGGTTCTAACTATGGCTACACCTTC TRBV6-6 TRBD1 - TRBJ1-2
CASSLGSTYSGANVLTF TGTGCCAGCAGTTTAGGTTCCACTTACTCTGGGGCCAACGTCCTGACTTTC TRBV27 - - TRBJ2-6
CASSLRTGEGQPQHF TGTGCCAGCAGCCTGCGGACAGGGGAGGGTCAGCCCCAGCATTTT TRBV7-2 TRBD1 few TRBJ1-5
CASSRDSSYNEQFF TGTGCCAGCAGCCGGGACAGCTCCTACAATGAGCAGTTCTTC TRBV6-5 TRBD1 - TRBJ2-1
CASSPPALLVNEQFF TGTGCCAGCAGTCCACCGGCCCTCCTAGTCAATGAGCAGTTCTTC TRBV28 - - TRBJ2-1
CASSELAGADEQYF TGTGCCAGCAGCGAACTAGCGGGAGCGGACGAGCAGTACTTC TRBV5-4 TRBD2 once TRBJ2-7
CASSKNAHSLNLPNFNEKLFF TGTGCCAGCAGCAAAAATGCCCATTCACTGAACCTACCTAACTTTAATGAAAAACTGTTTTTT TRBV21-1 - - TRBJ1-4
CASSRGGTEAFF TGCGCCAGCAGCCGGGGGGGCACTGAAGCTTTCTTT TRBV4-1 - few TRBJ1-1
CASSTGSNSPLHF TGTGCCAGTAGTACGGGATCTAATTCACCCCTCCACTTT TRBV19 - - TRBJ1-6
CASSLDGGSSYNEQFF TGCGCCAGCAGCTTGGATGGCGGGAGCTCCTACAATGAGCAGTTCTTC TRBV5-1 TRBD2 - TRBJ2-1
CATRNSYEQYF TGTGCCACGCGGAACTCCTACGAGCAGTACTTC TRBV6-5 - - TRBJ2-7
CASSGGLNTEAFF TGTGCCAGCTCAGGGGGACTAAACACTGAAGCTTTCTTT TRBV18 - - TRBJ1-1
CASSLGSGTGSSPLHF TGTGCCAGCAGCTTAGGATCCGGGACAGGGAGTTCACCCCTCCACTTT TRBV5-8 TRBD1 - TRBJ1-6
CASSAGQATDTQYF TGTGCCAGCAGCGCTGGACAAGCCACAGATACGCAGTATTTT TRBV7-3 - - TRBJ2-3
CASSLRGWVGGTDTQYF TGTGCCAGCAGCTTGCGGGGATGGGTAGGGGGCACAGATACGCAGTATTTT TRBV7-6 - - TRBJ2-3
CAISQVKQGGADTQYF TGTGCCATCAGTCAAGTGAAGCAGGGAGGGGCAGATACGCAGTATTTT TRBV10-3 TRBD2 - TRBJ2-3
CAISSSSLGNEQFF TGTGCCATATCTAGCAGCTCCCTCGGCAATGAGCAGTTCTTC TRBV6-5 - - TRBJ2-1
CASSSTLRDSPLHF TGTGCCAGCAGTTCCACACTGAGGGATTCACCCCTCCACTTT TRBV6-2/TRBV6-3 - few TRBJ1-6
CASSRGGAVDTQYF TGTGCCAGCAGCCGCGGGGGGGCGGTAGATACGCAGTATTTT TRBV6-5 TRBD2 once TRBJ2-3
CASSSYRGGKTDTQYF TGTGCCAGCAGTTCTTACAGGGGGGGAAAGACAGATACGCAGTATTTT TRBV27 - once TRBJ2-3
CASSASPGLAGHNEQFF TGTGCCAGCAGCGCATCCCCGGGACTAGCGGGGCACAATGAGCAGTTCTTC TRBV9 TRBD2 - TRBJ2-1